This T cell receptor beta chain came from a study of T cell responses to AZD1222 COVID-19 vaccine. Findings of the study overall: Repertoire sampling happened only post peak T cell response. Variant regions that are unmutated are reportedly the target of nearly half of spike-specific TCRs. Spike as a whole was targeted by vaccine-associated CD4 TCRs, dominant at 160-218 and 743-854.

Second-dose groups at about 4 or about 12 weeks were pooled. CDR1 and CDR2 (germline): SGHNT, YYREEE (reference sequence). The V end was cut by 1 base, the J end by 5 bases, with 15 bases between. The CDR3 totals 15 residues. Profiled with immunoSEQ multiplex PCR; TCRdb holds only in-frame clones, not every one. The sample includes tens of thousands of clones, 70% to 90% of them seen just once. Of note for this clone: Antigen unknown.

The rearrangement links TRBV5-4 to TRBJ2-5, with D uncertain. Sample: peripheral blood, taken 28 days after the second AZD1222 dose. This clonotype originated in an adult who received the AZD1222 COVID-19 vaccine. The DNA for the CDR3 is TGTGCCAGCAGCTTGTCGCCCCGGAGCACGGAGACCCAGTACTTC. Translation: CASSLSPRSTETQYF.